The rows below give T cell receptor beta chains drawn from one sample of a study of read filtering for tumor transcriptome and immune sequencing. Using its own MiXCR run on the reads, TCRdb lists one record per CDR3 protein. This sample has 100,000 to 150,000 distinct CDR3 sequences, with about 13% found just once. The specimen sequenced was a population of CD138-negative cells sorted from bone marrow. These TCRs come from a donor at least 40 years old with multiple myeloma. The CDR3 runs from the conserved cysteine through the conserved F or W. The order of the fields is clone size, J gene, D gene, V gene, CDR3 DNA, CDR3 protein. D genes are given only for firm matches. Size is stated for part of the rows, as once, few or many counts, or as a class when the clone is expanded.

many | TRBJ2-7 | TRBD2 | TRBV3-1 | TGTGCCAGCAGCCAACTTACTAGCGGGAGGGCCTACGAGCAGTACTTC | CASSQLTSGRAYEQYF
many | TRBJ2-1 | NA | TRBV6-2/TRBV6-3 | TGTGCCAGCAGGGACATCCTCGCCTACAATGAGCAGTTCTTC | CASRDILAYNEQFF
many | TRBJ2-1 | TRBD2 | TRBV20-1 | TGCAGTGCTAGAGATACTAGCGGCCACAGCTCCTACAATGAGCAGTTCTTC | CSARDTSGHSSYNEQFF
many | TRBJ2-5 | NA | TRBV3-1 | TGTGCCAGCAGCCAAGATAGGGTCCCGGGCTCTTATCCAGAGACCCAGTACTTC | CASSQDRVPGSYPETQYF
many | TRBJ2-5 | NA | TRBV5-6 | TGTGCCAGCCGGGACCAAGGGGCCGAGACCCAGTACTTC | CASRDQGAETQYF
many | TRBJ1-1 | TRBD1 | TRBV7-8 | TGTGCCAGCAGCATCACGGACAGGGCGAACACTGAAGCTTTCTTT | CASSITDRANTEAFF
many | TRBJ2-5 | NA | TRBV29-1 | TGCAGCGGCGGGCAAGAGACCCAGTACTTC | CSGGQETQYF
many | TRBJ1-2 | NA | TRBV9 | TGTGCCAGCAGCGAGAACGGTAACTATGGCTACACCTTC | CASSENGNYGYTF
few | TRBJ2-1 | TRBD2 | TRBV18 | TGTGCCAGCTCCGGGACTAGCGGGAGTATGAATGAGCAGTTCTTC | CASSGTSGSMNEQFF
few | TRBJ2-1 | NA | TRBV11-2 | TGTGCCAGCACCCAATACGGCGGGAACGCCTACAATGAGCAGTTCTTC | CASTQYGGNAYNEQFF
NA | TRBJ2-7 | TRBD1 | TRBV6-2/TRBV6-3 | TGTGCCAGCAGAGGGACAGACCCCCCCTACGAGCAGTACTTC | CASRGTDPPYEQYF
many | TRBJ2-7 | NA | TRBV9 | TGTGCCAGCAGCGCCGAAGCGGGCCCCTGGATGGAGCAGTACTTC | CASSAEAGPWMEQYF
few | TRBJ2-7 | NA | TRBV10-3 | TGTGCCATCAGTGAGGGGCCCACGTCCTACGAGCAGTACTTC | CAISEGPTSYEQYF
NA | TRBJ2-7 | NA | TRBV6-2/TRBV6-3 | TGTGCCAACAGTTACTCCCGACTAGGGAGCTACGAGCAGTACTTC | CANSYSRLGSYEQYF
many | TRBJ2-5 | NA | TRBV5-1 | TGCGCCAGCTCATTGGCGATAACAGGACAAGAGACCCAGTACTTC | CASSLAITGQETQYF
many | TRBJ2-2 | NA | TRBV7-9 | TGTGCCAGAACGAGGGACACCGGGGAGCTGTTTTTT | CARTRDTGELFF
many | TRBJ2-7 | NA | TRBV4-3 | TGCGCCAGCAGCCAGAGGATTCTGGACTACGAGCAGTACTTC | CASSQRILDYEQYF
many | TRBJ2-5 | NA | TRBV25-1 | TGTGCCAGCAGTAGGGACACCGAAGAGACCCAGTACTTC | CASSRDTEETQYF
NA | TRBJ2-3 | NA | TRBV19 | TGTGCCAGTAGAGTGGGAACCACAGATACGCAGTATTTT | CASRVGTTDTQYF
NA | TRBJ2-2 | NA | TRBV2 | TGTGCCAGCAGTGAAGCGCGTAAGACCGGGGAGCTGGTTTTT | CASSEARKTGELVF
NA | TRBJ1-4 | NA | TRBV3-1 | TGTGCCAGCAGCCAAGATCTGGGAGCAGAAAAACTGTTTTTT | CASSQDLGAEKLFF
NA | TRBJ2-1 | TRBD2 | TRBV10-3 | TGTGCCATCAGTGACTCCGGGGGGTGGAATGAGCAGTTCTTC | CAISDSGGWNEQFF
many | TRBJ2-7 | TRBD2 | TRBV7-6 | TGTGCCAGCAGCGGGACTAGCGGGGGACTCTACGAGCAGTACTTC | CASSGTSGGLYEQYF
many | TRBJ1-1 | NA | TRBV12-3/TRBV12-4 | TGTGCCAGCAGTTTAGGGCAGGGTTACACTGAAGCTTTCTTT | CASSLGQGYTEAFF
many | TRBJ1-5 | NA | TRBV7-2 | TGTGCCAGCAGCCCCGCCAAAGGGGATACTAGCAATCAGCCCCAGCATTTT | CASSPAKGDTSNQPQHF
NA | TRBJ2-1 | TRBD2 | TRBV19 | TGTGCCAGTAGCCGACTAGCGGGAGAACGTAATGAGCAGCCCTTC | CASSRLAGERNEQPF
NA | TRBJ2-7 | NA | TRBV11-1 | TGTGCCAGCAGCTTTCCTAGGCCGGGGAACGAGCAGTACTTC | CASSFPRPGNEQYF
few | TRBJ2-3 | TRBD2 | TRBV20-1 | TGCAGTGCTAGAGAGTCGGGGAGGGCCACAGATACGCAGTATTTT | CSARESGRATDTQYF
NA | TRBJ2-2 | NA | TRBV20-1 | TGCAGTGCTAGAGACAGGGGGGCGAACACCGGGGAGCTGTTTTTT | CSARDRGANTGELFF
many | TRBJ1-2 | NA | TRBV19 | TGTGCCAGTAGTATAACGGACGGTAACTATGGCTACACCTTC | CASSITDGNYGYTF
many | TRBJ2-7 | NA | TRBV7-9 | TGTGCCAGCAGCTCCAACAGGTATCAATACTTC | CASSSNRYQYF
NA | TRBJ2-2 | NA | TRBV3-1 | TGTGCCAGCAGCCAAGAGGCGGGTAACACCGGGGAGCTGTTTTTT | CASSQEAGNTGELFF
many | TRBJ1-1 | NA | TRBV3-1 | TGTGCCAGCAGCCAAAAGGGCGGTTCGGAAAGAGCTTTCTTT | CASSQKGGSERAFF
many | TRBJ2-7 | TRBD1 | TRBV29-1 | TGCAGCGTCCGGACAGGGGACGAGCAGTACTTC | CSVRTGDEQYF
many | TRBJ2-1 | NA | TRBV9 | TGTGCCAGCAGCGGCAGCAACAATGAGCAGTTCTTC | CASSGSNNEQFF
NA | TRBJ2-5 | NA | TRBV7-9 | TGTGCCGGCAGCTTAGCGGAAGGGATCAAGTTACAAGAGACCCAGTACTTC | CAGSLAEGIKLQETQYF
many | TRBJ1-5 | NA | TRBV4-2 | TGTGCCAGCAGCCTAGGGGACGGAGATCAGCCCCAGCATTTT | CASSLGDGDQPQHF
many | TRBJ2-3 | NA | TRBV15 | TGTGCCACCAGCAGATCGTGGGCAGGGAACGCAGATACGCAGTATTTT | CATSRSWAGNADTQYF
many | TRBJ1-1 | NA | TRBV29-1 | TGCAGCGCCGGGCGGCACACTGAAGCTTTCTTT | CSAGRHTEAFF
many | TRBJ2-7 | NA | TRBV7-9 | TGTGCCAGCAGCTTACATTGGACACCCGAAGAGCAGTACTTC | CASSLHWTPEEQYF
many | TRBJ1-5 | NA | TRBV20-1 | TGCAGTGCTAGCCAAGGGCAGCCAAATCAGCCCCAGCATTTT | CSASQGQPNQPQHF
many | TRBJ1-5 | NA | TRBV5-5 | TGTGCCAGCAGCCAGGGGCAGGGCCATCAGCCCCAGCATTTT | CASSQGQGHQPQHF
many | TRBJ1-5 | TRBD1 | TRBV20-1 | TGCAGTGCTACTGGACAGGGGGTCAACAATCAGCCCCAGCATTTT | CSATGQGVNNQPQHF
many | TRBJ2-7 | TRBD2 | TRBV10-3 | TGTGCCATCAGTACTCTAGCGGGCTCCTACGAGCAGTACTTC | CAISTLAGSYEQYF
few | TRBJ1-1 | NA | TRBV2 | TGTGCCAGCAAGATTCGGAACACTGAAGCTTTCTTT | CASKIRNTEAFF
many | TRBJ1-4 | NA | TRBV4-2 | TGTGCCAGCAGCCAAGCGGTGTGGGAGGGCAATGAAAAACTGTTTTTT | CASSQAVWEGNEKLFF
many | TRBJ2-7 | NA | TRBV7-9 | TGTGCCAGCTCTCCCCCGATGCCAGCGGACTACGAGCAGTACTTC | CASSPPMPADYEQYF
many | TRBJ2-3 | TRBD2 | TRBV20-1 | TGCAGTGCTCCCCCTAGCGGTCTAGGGACAGATACGCAGTATTTT | CSAPPSGLGTDTQYF
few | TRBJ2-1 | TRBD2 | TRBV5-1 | TGCGCCAGCAGCCCTAGCGGGAGGGATGCCTACAATGAGCAGTTCTTC | CASSPSGRDAYNEQFF
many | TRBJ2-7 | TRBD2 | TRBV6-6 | TGTGCCAGCAGGGACTCCAGCGGGAGGGCCAGTAAGGAGCAGTACTTC | CASRDSSGRASKEQYF
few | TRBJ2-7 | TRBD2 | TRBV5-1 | TGTGCCAGCAGCTTGGAGGGAGGGACGTACGAGCAGTACTTC | CASSLEGGTYEQYF
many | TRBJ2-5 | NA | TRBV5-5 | TGTGCCAGCAGCTTTGAGGGAGGTAGACAAGAGACCCAGTACTTC | CASSFEGGRQETQYF
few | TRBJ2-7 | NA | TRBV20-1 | TGCTGTGCTAATAGTTACAGGGGGGGGGAGCAGTACTTC | CCANSYRGGEQYF